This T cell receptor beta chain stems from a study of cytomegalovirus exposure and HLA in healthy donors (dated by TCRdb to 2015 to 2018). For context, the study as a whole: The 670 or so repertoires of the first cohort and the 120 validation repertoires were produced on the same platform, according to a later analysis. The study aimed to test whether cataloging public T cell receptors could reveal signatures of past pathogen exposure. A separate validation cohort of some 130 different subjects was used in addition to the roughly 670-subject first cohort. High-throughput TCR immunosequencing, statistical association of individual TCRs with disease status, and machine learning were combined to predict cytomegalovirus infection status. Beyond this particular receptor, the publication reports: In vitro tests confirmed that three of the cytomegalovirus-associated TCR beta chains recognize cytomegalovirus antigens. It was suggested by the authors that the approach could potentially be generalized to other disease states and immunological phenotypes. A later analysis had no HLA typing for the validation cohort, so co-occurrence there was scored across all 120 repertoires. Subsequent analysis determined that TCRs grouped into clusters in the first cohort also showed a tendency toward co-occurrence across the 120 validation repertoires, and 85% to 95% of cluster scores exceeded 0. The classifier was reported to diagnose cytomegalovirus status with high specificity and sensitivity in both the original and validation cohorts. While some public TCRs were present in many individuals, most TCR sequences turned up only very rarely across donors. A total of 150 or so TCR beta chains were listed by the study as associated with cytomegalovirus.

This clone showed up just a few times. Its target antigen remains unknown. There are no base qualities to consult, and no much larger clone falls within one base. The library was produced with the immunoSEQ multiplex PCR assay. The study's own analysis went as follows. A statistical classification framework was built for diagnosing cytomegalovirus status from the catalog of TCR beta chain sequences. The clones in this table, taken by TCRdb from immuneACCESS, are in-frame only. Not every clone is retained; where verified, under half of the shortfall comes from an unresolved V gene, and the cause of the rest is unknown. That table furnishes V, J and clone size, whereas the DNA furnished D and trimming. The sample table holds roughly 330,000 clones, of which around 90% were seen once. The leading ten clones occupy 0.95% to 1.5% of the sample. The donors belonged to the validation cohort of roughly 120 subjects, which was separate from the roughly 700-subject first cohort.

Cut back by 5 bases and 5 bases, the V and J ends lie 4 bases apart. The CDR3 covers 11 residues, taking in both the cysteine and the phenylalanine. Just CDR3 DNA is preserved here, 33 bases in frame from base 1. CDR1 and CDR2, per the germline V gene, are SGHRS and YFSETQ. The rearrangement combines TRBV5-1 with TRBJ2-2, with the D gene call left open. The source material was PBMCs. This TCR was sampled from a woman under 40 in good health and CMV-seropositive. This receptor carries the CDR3 CASRYTGELFF. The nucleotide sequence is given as TGCGCCAGCAGATATACCGGGGAGCTGTTTTTT.